This T cell receptor beta chain was captured in a study of cytomegalovirus exposure and HLA in healthy donors. General observations from the study: In an earlier analysis, most TCR beta V segments were productive about 87% or about 30% of the time.

The germline V gene has CDR1 SGHRS and CDR2 YFSETQ. This CDR3 region has 14 residues. The V end lost 4 bases, the J end lost 8 bases, and 18 bases lay between the germline ends. Points on this clone: As yet, its antigen is unknown.

Use of 60 Vbeta and 13 Jbeta primers characterized the PCR. Data came from immunoSEQ multiplex PCR; TCRdb stores just in-frame clones and leaves some out. The sample records some 96,000 clones, about 72% being singletons. The sequence was collected from a woman aged 55 to 70 in good health and CMV-seropositive. The sequenced sample was PBMCs. The chain carries TRBV5-1 and TRBJ1-2, with a possible D match to TRBD1 (5 bases). CDR3 DNA: TGCGCCAGCAGCGAAGGGACGGAGGGTGTCGGCTACACCTTC. Translated: CASSEGTEGVGYTF.